The sample holds one count of the clone carrying this T cell receptor beta chain. Its antigen is not known. The sample is drawn from a study of cytomegalovirus exposure and HLA in healthy donors. Study outcomes and limitations: There were some V segments, including TRBV6-2 and TRBV6-3, excluded as indistinguishable. Among donors in an Asian-associated ancestry cluster, a later analysis reportedly found fewer N-insertions than the roughly 610-donor mean. Later on, an analysis found that several of the most significant clusters appeared to be linked to common viral pathogens, which included parvovirus B19.

60 Vbeta and 13 Jbeta primers were used in PCR. Using immunoSEQ multiplex PCR, the repertoire was profiled, and TCRdb retains in-frame clones only, with some absent. The sample lists over 150,000 clones, around 90% occurring once. V was pared by 0 bases and J by 4 bases, with 2 bases of the junction left unmatched. Germline loops: CDR1 SGHNT, CDR2 YYREEE (reference sequence). This CDR3 region has 15 residues. Healthy bone marrow donors made up the donor group. Sample: PBMCs. The chain employs TRBV5-4 and TRBJ2-1; 9 bases match TRBD2. This receptor was taken from a woman in her 30s in good health and CMV-seronegative. CDR3 coding DNA: TGTGCCAGCAGCTTGGTAACTAGCGGGTACAATGAGCAGTTCTTC. This gives the protein CASSLVTSGYNEQFF.